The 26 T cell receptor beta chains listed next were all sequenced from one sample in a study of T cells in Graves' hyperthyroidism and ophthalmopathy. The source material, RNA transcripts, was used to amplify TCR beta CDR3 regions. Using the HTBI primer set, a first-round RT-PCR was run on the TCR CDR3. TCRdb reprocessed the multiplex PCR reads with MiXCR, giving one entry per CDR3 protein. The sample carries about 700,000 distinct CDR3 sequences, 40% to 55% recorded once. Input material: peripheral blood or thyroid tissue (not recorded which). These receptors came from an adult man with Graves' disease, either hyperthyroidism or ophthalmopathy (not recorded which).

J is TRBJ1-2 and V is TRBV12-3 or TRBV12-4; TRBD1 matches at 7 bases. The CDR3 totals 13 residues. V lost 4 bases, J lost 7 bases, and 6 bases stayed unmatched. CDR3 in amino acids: CASSSTGEGGYTF. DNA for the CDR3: TGTGCCAGCAGTTCAACAGGGGAAGGTGGCTACACCTTC.

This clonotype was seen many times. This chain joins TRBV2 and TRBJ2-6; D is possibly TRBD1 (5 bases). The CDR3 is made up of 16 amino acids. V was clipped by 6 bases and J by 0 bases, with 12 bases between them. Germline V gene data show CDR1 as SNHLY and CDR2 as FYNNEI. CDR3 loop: CASSARQSSGANVLTF. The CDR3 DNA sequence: TGTGCCAGCAGCGCGAGACAGTCCTCTGGGGCCAACGTCCTGACTTTC.

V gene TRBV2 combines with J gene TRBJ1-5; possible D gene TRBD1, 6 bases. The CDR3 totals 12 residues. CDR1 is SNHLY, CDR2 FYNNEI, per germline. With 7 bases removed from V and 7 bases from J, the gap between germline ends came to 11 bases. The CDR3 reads CASKGVGQPQHF. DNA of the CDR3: TGTGCCAGCAAGGGGGTCGGGCAGCCCCAGCATTTT.

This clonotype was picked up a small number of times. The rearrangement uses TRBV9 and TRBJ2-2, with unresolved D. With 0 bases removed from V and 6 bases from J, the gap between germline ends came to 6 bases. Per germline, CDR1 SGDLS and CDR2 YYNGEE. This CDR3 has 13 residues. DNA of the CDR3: TGTGCCAGCAGCGTAGATCTGGCCGGGGAGCTGTTTTTT. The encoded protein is CASSVDLAGELFF.

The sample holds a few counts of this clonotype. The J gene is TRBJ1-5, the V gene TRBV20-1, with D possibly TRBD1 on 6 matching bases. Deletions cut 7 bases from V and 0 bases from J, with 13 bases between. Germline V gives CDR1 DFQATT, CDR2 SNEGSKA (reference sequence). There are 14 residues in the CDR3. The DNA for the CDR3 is TGCAGTGGCATGGGACAACTTAGCAATCAGCCCCAGCATTTT. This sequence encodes CSGMGQLSNQPQHF.

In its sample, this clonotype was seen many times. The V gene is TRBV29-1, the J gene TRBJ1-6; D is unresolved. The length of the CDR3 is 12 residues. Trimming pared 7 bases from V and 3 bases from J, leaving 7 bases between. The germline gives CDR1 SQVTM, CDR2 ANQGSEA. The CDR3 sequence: CSADIYNSPLHF. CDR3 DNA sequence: TGCAGCGCCGACATCTATAATTCACCCCTCCACTTT.

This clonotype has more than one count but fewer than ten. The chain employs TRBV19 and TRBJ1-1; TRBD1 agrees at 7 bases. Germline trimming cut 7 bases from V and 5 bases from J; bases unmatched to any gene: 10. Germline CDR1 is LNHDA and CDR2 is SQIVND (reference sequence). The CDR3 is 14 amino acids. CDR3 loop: CASNRQGVLTEAFF. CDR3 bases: TGTGCCAGTAATAGGCAGGGGGTTCTTACTGAAGCTTTCTTT.

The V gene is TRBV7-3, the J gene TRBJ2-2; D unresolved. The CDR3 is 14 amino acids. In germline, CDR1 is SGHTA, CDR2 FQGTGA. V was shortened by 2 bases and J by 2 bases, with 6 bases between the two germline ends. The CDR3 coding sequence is TGTGCCAGCAGCTTATTCACCAACACCGGGGAGCTGTTTTTT. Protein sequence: CASSLFTNTGELFF.

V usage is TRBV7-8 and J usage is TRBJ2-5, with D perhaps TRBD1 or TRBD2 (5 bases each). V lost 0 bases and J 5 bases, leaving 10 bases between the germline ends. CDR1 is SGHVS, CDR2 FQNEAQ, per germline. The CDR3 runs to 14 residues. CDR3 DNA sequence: TGTGCCAGCAGCTTAGCGGGAGAGGGGGAGACCCAGTACTTC. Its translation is CASSLAGEGETQYF.

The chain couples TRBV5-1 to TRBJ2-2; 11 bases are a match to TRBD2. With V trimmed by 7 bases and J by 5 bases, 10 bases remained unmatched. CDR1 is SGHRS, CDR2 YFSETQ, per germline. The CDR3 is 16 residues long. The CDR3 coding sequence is TGCGCCAGCGGCTCAGGACTAGCGGGTGTTACCGGGGAGCTGTTTTTT. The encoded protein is CASGSGLAGVTGELFF.

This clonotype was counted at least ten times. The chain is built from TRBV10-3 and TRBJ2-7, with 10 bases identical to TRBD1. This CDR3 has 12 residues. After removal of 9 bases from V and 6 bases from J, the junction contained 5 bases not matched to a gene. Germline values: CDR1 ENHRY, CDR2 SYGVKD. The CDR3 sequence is CAIAGTGAEQYF. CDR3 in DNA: TGTGCCATTGCCGGGACAGGGGCCGAGCAGTACTTC.

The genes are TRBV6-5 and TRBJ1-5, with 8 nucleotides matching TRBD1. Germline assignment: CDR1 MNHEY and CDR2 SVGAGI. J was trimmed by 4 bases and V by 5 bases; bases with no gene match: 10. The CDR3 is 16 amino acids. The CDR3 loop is CASSPGQGMANQPQHF. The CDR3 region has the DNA TGTGCCAGCAGTCCCGGACAGGGAATGGCTAATCAGCCCCAGCATTTT.

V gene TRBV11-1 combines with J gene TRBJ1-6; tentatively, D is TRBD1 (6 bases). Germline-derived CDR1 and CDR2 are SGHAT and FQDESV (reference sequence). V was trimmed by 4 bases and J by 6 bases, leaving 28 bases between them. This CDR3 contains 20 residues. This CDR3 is CASSSHDLQGGDLSNSPLHF. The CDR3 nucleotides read TGTGCCAGCAGCTCGCACGACCTACAGGGAGGGGATTTATCTAATTCACCCCTCCACTTT. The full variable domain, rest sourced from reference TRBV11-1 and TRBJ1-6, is EAEVAQSPRYKITEKSQAVAFWCDPISGHATLYWYRQILGQGPELLVQFQDESVVDDSQLPKDRFSAERLKGVDSTLKIQPAELGDSAMYLCASSSHDLQGGDLSNSPLHFGNGTRLTVT.

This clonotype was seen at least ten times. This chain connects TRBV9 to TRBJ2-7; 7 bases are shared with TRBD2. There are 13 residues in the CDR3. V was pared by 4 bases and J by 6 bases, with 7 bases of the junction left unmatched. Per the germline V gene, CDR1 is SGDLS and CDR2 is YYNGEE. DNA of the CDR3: TGTGCCAGCAGCCGGGGGGTAGCAGGCGAGCAGTACTTC. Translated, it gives CASSRGVAGEQYF.

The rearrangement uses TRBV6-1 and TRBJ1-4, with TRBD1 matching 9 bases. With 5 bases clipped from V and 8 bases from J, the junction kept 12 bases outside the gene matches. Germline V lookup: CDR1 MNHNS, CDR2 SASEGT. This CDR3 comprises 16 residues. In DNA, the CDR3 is TGTGCCAGCAGTATATCAATAGGACAGGGGCGAGAAAAACTGTTTTTT. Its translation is CASSISIGQGREKLFF.

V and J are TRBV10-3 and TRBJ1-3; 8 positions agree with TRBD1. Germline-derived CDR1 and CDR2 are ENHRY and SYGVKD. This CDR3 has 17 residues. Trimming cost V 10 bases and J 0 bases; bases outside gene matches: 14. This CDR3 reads CATTLSGGSSSGNTIYF. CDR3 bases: TGTGCCACGACTCTCTCAGGGGGCAGCAGCTCTGGAAACACCATATATTTT.

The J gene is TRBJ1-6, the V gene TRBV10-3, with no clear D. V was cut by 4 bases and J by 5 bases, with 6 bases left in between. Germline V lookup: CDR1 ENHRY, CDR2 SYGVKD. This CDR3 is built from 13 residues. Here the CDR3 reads CAISAGDNSPLHF. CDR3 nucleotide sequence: TGTGCCATCAGTGCCGGAGATAATTCACCCCTCCACTTT.

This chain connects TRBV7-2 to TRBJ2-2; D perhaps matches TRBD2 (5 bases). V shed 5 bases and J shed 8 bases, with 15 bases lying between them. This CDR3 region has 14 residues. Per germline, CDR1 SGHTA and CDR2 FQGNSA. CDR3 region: CASSPNRGTGELFF. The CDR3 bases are TGTGCCAGCAGCCCAAACCGGGGAACGGGGGAGCTGTTTTTT.

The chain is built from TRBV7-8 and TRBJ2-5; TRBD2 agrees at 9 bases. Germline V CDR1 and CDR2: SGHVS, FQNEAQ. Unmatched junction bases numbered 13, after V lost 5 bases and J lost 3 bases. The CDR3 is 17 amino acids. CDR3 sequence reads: CASSLLGSGGTEETQYF. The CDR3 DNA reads TGTGCCAGCAGCCTCCTGGGGAGCGGGGGGACGGAAGAGACCCAGTACTTC.

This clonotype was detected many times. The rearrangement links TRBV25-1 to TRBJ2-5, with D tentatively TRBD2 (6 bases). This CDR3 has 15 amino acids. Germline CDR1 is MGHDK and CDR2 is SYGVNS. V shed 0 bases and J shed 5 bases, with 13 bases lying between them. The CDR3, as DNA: TGTGCCAGCAGTGAATATTTGGAGGAGGGGGAGACCCAGTACTTC. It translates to CASSEYLEEGETQYF.

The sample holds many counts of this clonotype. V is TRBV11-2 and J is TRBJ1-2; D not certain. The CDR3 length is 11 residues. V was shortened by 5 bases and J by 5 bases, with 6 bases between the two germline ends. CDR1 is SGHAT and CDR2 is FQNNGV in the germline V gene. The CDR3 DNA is TGTGCCAGCAGCCCCTCATATGGCTACACCTTC. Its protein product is CASSPSYGYTF.

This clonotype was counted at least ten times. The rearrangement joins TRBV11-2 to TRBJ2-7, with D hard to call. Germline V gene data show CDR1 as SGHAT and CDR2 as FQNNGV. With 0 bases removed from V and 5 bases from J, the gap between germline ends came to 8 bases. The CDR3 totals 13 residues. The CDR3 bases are TGTGCCAGCAGCTTAGAGCGGCAGGACGAGCAGTACTTC. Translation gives CASSLERQDEQYF.

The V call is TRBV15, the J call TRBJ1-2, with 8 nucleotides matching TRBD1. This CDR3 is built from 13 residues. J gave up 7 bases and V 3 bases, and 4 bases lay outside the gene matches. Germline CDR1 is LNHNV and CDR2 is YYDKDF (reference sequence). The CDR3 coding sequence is TGTGCCACCAGCAGCCCGGACAGGGCTGGCTACACCTTC. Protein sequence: CATSSPDRAGYTF.

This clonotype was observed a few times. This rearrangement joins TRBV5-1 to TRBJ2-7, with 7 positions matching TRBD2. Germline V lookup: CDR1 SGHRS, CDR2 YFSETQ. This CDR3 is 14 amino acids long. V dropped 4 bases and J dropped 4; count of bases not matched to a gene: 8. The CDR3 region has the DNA TGCGCCAGCAGCCCGGCGCAGGGAGGGTACGAGCAGTACTTC. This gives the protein CASSPAQGGYEQYF.

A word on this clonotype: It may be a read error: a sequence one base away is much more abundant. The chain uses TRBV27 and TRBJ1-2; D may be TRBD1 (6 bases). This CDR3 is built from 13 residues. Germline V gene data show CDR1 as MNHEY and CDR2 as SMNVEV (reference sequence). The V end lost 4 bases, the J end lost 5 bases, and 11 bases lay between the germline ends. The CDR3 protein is CASSSNREYGYTF. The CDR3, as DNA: TGTGCCAGCAGTTCCAACAGGGAATATGGCTACACCTTC.

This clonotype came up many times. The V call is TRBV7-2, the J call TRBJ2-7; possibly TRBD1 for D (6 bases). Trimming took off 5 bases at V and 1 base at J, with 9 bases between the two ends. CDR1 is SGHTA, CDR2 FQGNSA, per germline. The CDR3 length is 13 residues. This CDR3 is CASSPRGSYEQYF. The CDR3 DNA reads TGTGCCAGCAGCCCCAGGGGTTCCTACGAGCAGTACTTC.